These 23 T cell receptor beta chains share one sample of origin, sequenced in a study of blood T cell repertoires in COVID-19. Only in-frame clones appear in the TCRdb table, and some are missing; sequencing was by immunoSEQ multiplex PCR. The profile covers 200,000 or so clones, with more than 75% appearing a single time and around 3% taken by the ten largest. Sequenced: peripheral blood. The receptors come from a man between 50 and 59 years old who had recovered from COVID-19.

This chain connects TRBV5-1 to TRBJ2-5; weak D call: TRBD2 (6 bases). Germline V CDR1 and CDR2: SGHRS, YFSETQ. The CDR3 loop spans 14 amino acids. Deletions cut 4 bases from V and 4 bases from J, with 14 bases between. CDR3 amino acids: CASSLEGPGETQYF. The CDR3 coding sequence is TGCGCCAGCAGCCTGGAGGGGCCTGGAGAGACCCAGTACTTC.

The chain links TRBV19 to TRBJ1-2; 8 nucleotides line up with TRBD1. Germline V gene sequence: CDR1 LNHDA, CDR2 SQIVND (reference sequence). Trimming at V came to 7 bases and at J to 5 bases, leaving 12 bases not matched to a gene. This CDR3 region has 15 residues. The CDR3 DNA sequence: TGTGCCAGTAACCGTGGACAGGGAAGATGGTATGGCTACACCTTC. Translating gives CASNRGQGRWYGYTF.

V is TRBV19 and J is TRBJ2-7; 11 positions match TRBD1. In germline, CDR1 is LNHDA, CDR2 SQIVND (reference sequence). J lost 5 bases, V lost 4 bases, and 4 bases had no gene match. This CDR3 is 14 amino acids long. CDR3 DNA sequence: TGTGCCAGTAGTAAGGACAGGGGGCGCGACGAGCAGTACTTC. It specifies CASSKDRGRDEQYF.

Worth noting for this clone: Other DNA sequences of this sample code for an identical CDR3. CDR3 nucleotide sequence: TGTGCCAGCAGACCCGGGACAGTTAATCAGCCCCAGCATTTT. The encoded protein is CASRPGTVNQPQHF. This chain links TRBV28 with TRBJ1-5; 7 bases fit TRBD1. This CDR3 comprises 14 residues. Germline-derived CDR1 and CDR2 are MDHEN and SYDVKM. Trimming at V came to 6 bases and at J to 4 bases, leaving 6 bases not matched to a gene.

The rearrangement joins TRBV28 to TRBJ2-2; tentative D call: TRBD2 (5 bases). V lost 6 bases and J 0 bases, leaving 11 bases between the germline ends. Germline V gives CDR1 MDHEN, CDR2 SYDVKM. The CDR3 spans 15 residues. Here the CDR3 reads CASSLTGTNTGELFF. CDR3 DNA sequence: TGTGCCAGCAGCTTGACCGGGACGAACACCGGGGAGCTGTTTTTT.

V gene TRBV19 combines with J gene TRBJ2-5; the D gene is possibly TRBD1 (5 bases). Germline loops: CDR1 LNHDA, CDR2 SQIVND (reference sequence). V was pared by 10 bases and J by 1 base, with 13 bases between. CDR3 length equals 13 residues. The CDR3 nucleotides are TGTGCCACCGCTCAGGGATTCCAAGAGACCCAGTACTTC. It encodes CATAQGFQETQYF.

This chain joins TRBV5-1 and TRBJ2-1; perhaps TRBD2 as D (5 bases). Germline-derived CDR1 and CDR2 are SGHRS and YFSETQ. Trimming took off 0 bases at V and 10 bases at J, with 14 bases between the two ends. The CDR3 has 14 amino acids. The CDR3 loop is CASSLVIAPGEQFF. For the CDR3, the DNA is TGCGCCAGCAGCTTGGTTATAGCTCCGGGGGAGCAGTTCTTC.

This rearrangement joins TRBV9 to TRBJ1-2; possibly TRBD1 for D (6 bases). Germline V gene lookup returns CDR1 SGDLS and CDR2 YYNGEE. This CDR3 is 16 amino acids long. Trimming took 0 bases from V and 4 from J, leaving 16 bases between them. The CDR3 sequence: CASSVGQGSVSYGYTF. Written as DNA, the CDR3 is TGTGCCAGCAGCGTAGGTCAGGGGTCGGTAAGCTATGGCTACACCTTC. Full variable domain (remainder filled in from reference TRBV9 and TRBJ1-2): DSGVTQTPKHLITATGQRVTLRCSPRSGDLSVYWYQQSLDQGLQFLIQYYNGEERAKGNILERFSAQQFPDLHSELNLSSLELGDSALYFCASSVGQGSVSYGYTFGSGTRLTVV.

CDR3 in amino acids: CSGLQGGNPYEQYF. In DNA form, the CDR3 reads TGCAGCGGCCTACAGGGGGGTAACCCCTACGAGCAGTACTTC. This chain uses TRBV29-1 with TRBJ2-7; 8 bases are shared with TRBD1. This CDR3 has 14 residues. With V trimmed by 7 bases and J by 2 bases, 10 bases remained unmatched. Germline CDR1 is SQVTM and CDR2 is ANQGSEA.

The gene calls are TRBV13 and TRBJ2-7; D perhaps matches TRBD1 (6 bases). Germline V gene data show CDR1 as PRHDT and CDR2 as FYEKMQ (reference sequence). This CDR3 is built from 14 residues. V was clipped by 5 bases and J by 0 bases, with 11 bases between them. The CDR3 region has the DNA TGTGCCAGCAGCCCGAGACAGGCCTCCTACGAGCAGTACTTC. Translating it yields CASSPRQASYEQYF.

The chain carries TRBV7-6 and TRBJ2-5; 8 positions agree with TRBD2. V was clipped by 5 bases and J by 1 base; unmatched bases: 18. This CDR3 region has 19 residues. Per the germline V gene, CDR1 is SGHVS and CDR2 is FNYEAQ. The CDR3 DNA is TGTGCCAGCAGCCAGACCGGGACTAGGAGTAAGAGGGTCCAAGAGACCCAGTACTTC. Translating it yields CASSQTGTRSKRVQETQYF.

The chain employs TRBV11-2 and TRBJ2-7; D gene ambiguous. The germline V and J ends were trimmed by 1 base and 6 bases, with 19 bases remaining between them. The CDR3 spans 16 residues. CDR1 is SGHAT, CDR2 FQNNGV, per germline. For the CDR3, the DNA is TGTGCCAGCAGCTTAGTAGGCCTAGTGATCGGTCGCGAGCAGTACTTC. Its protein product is CASSLVGLVIGREQYF.

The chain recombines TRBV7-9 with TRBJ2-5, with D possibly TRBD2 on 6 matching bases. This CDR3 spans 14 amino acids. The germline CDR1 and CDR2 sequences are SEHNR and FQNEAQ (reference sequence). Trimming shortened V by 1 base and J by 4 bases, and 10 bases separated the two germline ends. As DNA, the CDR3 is TGTGCCAGCAGCTTAGTACTAGCCGGAGAGACCCAGTACTTC. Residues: CASSLVLAGETQYF.

The CDR3 loop reads CASSLGTGGGSEKLFF. For the CDR3, the DNA is TGTGCCAGCAGCTTAGGAACAGGGGGCGGTAGCGAAAAACTGTTTTTT. The gene calls are TRBV7-6 and TRBJ1-4; 9 nucleotides match TRBD1. The CDR3 has 16 amino acids. Germline V CDR1 and CDR2: SGHVS, FNYEAQ. Losses at the gene ends were 1 base for V and 8 bases for J; bases not matched to a gene: 8.

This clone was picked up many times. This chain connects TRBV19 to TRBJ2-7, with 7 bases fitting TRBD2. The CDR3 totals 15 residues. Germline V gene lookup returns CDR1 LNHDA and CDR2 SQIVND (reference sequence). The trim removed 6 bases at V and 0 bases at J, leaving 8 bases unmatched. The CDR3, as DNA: TGTGCCAGTAGCCACGGCGGGGGAAGCTCCTACGAGCAGTACTTC. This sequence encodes CASSHGGGSSYEQYF.

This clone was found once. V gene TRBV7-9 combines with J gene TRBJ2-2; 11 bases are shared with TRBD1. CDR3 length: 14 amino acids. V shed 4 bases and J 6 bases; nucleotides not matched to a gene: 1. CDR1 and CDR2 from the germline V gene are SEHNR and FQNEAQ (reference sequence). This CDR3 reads CASSWGQGAGELFF. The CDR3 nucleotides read TGTGCCAGCAGCTGGGGACAGGGGGCCGGGGAGCTGTTTTTT. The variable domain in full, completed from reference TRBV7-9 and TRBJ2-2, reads DTGVSQNPRHKITKRGQNVTFRCDPISEHNRLYWYRQTLGQGPEFLTYFQNEAQLEKSRLLSDRFSAERPKGSFSTLEIQRTEQGDSAMYLCASSWGQGAGELFFGEGSRLTVL.

CDR3 DNA sequence: TGTGCCAGCAGGTTCAGCTATGGCTACACCTTC. Encoded protein: CASRFSYGYTF. The rearrangement joins TRBV6-5 to TRBJ1-2; D gene unclear. With 6 bases removed from V and 4 bases from J, the gap between germline ends came to 6 bases. Germline V CDR1 and CDR2: MNHEY, SVGAGI. CDR3 length equals 11 residues.

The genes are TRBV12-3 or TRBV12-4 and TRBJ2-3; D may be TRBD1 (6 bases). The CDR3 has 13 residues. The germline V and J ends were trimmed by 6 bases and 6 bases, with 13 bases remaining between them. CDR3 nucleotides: TGTGCCAGCAGCTCGGACAGTGGGGATACGCAGTATTTT. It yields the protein CASSSDSGDTQYF.

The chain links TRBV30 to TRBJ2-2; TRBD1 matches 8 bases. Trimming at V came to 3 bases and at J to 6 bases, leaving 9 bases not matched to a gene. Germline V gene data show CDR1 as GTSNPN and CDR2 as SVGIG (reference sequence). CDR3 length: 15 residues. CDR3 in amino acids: CAWRFRDRQSGELFF. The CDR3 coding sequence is TGTGCCTGGAGATTCCGGGACAGGCAGTCCGGGGAGCTGTTTTTT.

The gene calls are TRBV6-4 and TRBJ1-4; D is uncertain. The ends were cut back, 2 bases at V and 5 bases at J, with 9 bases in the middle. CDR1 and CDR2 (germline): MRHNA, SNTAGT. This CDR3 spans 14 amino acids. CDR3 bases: TGTGCCAGCAGTGACGTACCCGGGAATGAAAAACTGTTTTTT. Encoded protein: CASSDVPGNEKLFF.

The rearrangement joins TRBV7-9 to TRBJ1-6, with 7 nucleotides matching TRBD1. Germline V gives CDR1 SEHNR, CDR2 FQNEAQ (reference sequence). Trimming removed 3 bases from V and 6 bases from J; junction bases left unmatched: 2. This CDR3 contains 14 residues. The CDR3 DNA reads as TGTGCCAGCAGCTTTGGGGACAGTAATTCACCCCTCCACTTT. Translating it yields CASSFGDSNSPLHF.

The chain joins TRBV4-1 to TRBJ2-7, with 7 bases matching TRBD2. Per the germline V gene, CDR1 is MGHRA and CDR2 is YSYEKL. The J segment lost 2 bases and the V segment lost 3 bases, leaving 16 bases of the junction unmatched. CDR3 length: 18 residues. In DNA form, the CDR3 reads TGCGCCAGCAGCCATTCGGCCCTGACTAGCCCTGTAACCTACGAGCAGTACTTC. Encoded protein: CASSHSALTSPVTYEQYF.

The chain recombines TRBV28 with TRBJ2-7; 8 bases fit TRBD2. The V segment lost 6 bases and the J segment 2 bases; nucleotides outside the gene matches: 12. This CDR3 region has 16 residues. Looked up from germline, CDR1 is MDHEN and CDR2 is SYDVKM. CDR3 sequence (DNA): TGTGCCAGCAGCCCACTAGCGGTCAAGACAACCTACGAGCAGTACTTC. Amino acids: CASSPLAVKTTYEQYF.